Each of the 10 T cell receptor beta chains below was sequenced from the same sample in a study of Ad26.COV2.S vaccination and SARS-CoV-2 variants. Data came from immunoSEQ multiplex PCR; TCRdb stores just in-frame clones and leaves some out. The sample yields 350,000 to 450,000 clones, 89% seen once. The treatment was: over 15 received Ad26.COV2.S at low or high dose, single or two shots; several received placebo; per-sample allocation not given. After the first vaccine or placebo injection, samples were drawn on day 63. Sequences were derived from peripheral blood, sampled in a trial of Ad26.COV2.S vaccine versus placebo. These TCRs come from a person aged 18-65 years who received the Ad26.COV2.S COVID-19 vaccine or a placebo.

The J gene is TRBJ1-2, the V gene TRBV28; D ambiguous. Germline-derived CDR1 and CDR2 are MDHEN and SYDVKM. The V and J ends lost 6 bases and 6 bases respectively, with 8 bases between them. CDR3 length: 11 amino acids. CDR3 protein: CASSQTDGYTF. CDR3 coding DNA: TGTGCCAGCAGCCAGACGGATGGCTACACCTTC.

V and J are TRBV7-2 and TRBJ2-2; no definite D call. The V end lost 4 bases, the J end lost 10 bases, and 13 bases lay between the germline ends. This CDR3 contains 13 residues. Looked up from germline, CDR1 is SGHTA and CDR2 is FQGNSA. The CDR3 coding sequence is TGTGCCAGCAGCTCCGGTGGGCCGGCGGAGCTGTTTTTT. The encoded protein is CASSSGGPAELFF.

The chain has TRBV24-1 and TRBJ1-2, with D possibly being TRBD1 (5 bases). The CDR3 has 15 residues. The germline CDR1 and CDR2 sequences are KGHDR and SFDVKD. Between the trimmed V and J ends, which lost 3 bases and 5 bases, there was a span of 15 bases. CDR3 sequence (DNA): TGTGCCACCAGTGATCCCCGGAGGGGAGGATATGGCTACACCTTC. Translated: CATSDPRRGGYGYTF.

This chain links TRBV6-1 with TRBJ1-4; D is possibly TRBD1 (5 bases). Trimming pared 3 bases from V and 3 bases from J, leaving 20 bases between. Germline V gene lookup returns CDR1 MNHNS and CDR2 SASEGT. The CDR3 extends over 18 amino acids. DNA of the CDR3: TGTGCCAGCAGTGATGAAGACAGCGCACTCCTGGCTAATGAAAAACTGTTTTTT. Translated, it gives CASSDEDSALLANEKLFF.

The chain links TRBV28 to TRBJ1-2; no clear D. The germline V and J ends were trimmed by 4 bases and 5 bases, with 23 bases remaining between them. CDR1 MDHEN and CDR2 SYDVKM come from the germline V gene. The CDR3 contains 17 residues. DNA of the CDR3: TGTGCCAGCAGTTCAACCCTTACAGAAAAAGTATTTTATGGCTACACCTTC. As protein: CASSSTLTEKVFYGYTF.

This rearrangement joins TRBV30 to TRBJ1-5; no clear D gene. Germline CDR1 is GTSNPN and CDR2 is SVGIG (reference sequence). The CDR3 is 15 residues long. The V end was cut by 3 bases, the J end by 6 bases, with 18 bases between. DNA of the CDR3: TGTGCCTGGAGCGATCTGTCAAAGGGAGGTCAGCCCCAGCATTTT. This sequence encodes CAWSDLSKGGQPQHF.

The gene calls are TRBV6-5 and TRBJ2-1; D remains unclear. Per germline, CDR1 MNHEY and CDR2 SVGAGI. This CDR3 contains 15 residues. Trimming pared 8 bases from V and 0 bases from J, leaving 14 bases between. The CDR3 DNA sequence: TGTGCCAGCCCACGTGCCGAGGCCTCCTACAATGAGCAGTTCTTC. It translates to CASPRAEASYNEQFF.

The CDR3 loop reads CASSERASGRAYF. Written as DNA, the CDR3 is TGTGCCAGCAGTGAAAGGGCTAGCGGGAGGGCGTATTTT. The chain is built from TRBV6-1 and TRBJ2-3; 12 bases map to TRBD2. Germline lookup yields CDR1 MNHNS and CDR2 SASEGT. CDR3 size: 13 residues. V lost 2 bases to trimming and J lost 14 bases; unmatched junction nucleotides: 5.

A remark on this clone: The sample has other DNA sequences that encode this CDR3 too. V usage is TRBV6-1 and J usage is TRBJ1-5, with D unresolved. Trimming shortened V by 1 base and J by 7 bases, and 5 bases separated the two germline ends. The CDR3 has 12 amino acids. Germline-derived CDR1 and CDR2 are MNHNS and SASEGT. CDR3 sequence (DNA): TGTGCCAGCAGTGAAGGGGTACAGCCCCAGCATTTT. It translates to CASSEGVQPQHF.

This rearrangement joins TRBV5-1 to TRBJ2-3, with 12 bases matching TRBD2. The junction had 5 bases not matched to a gene; V was cut back by 7 bases and J by 5 bases. Germline CDR1 SGHRS, CDR2 YFSETQ. The CDR3 has 14 amino acids. The CDR3 sequence is CASRPGLAGDTQYF. CDR3 nucleotide sequence: TGCGCCAGCCGACCGGGACTAGCGGGAGATACGCAGTATTTT. Full variable domain (outside the CDR3, taken from reference TRBV5-1 and TRBJ2-3): KAGVTQTPRYLIKTRGQQVTLSCSPISGHRSVSWYQQTPGQGLQFLFEYFSETQRNKGNFPGRFSGRQFSNSRSEMNVSTLELGDSALYLCASRPGLAGDTQYFGPGTRLTVL.